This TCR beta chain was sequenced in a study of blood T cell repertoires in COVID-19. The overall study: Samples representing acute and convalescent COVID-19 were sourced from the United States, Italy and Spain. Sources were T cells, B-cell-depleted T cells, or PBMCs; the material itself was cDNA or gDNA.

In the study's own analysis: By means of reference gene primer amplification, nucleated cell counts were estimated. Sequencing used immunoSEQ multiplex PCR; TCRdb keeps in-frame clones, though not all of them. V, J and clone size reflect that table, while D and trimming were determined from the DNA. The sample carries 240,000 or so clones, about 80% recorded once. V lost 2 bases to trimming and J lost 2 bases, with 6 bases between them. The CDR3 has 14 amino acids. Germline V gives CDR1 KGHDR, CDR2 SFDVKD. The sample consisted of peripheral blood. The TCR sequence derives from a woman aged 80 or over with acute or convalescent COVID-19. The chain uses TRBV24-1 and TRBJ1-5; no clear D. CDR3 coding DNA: TGTGCCACCAGTGATTCCCGGGGCAATCAGCCCCAGCATTTT. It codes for CATSDSRGNQPQHF.